This T cell receptor (beta chain) derives from a study (dated by TCRdb to between 2014 and 2017). Background on the whole study: The study examined whether tumor-infiltrating Tregs in breast cancer are drawn from blood Tregs or arise in situ by conversion from other CD4+ T cell subsets.

Trimming at the junction amounts to 0 bases on V and 7 bases on J, and the germline ends lie 14 bases apart. CDR1 SGHRS and CDR2 YFSETQ were looked up in the germline V gene. The CDR3 has 15 amino acids, counting the end cysteine and phenylalanine. Only CDR3 DNA remains: 45 bases, in frame from the first base. Results the study describes overall, beyond this receptor: The greatest overlap of tumor-infiltrating Treg TCR alpha and beta sequences was observed with tumor naive CD4+ T cells, followed by blood naive CD4+ T cells. In terms of TCR gene usage, tumor memory CD4+ T cells clustered together with blood and lymph node memory CD4+ cells, as well as with lymph node naive CD4+ cells. Rather than covering whole repertoires, validation in the larger cohort was restricted to a single TCR beta V-J rearrangement.

Full-length TCR variable regions were amplified by 5' RACE PCR with constant-region reverse primers, followed by semi-nested PCR with Nested Universal Primer A. Using the ReliaPrep RNA Cell Miniprep System, total RNA was extracted, and the SMARTer RACE 5'/3' Kit was then used to reverse transcribe the RNA into 5'RACE-ready cDNA. Full-length TCR alpha and beta libraries were barcoded with multiplex adaptors and sequenced on an Illumina MiSeq. The original pipeline was this. Sequencing data were pooled across the five patients for each of nine subset-tissue groups and compared by unsupervised clustering of TCR gene usage. Repertoire similarity was calculated with the Morisita-Horn index, weighting shared sequences by their contribution to each repertoire. TCRdb itself trimmed the public reads at Q25 with fastp, ran MiXCR and retained productive beta chains. One record per CDR3 amino acid sequence lists the most common genes and DNA. Here the V and J calls rest on TCRdb's processing, not on the authors' analysis. Counted in this sample were about 8,600 distinct CDR3 sequences; about a sixth of them appeared once. The ten largest make up roughly 4% of the sample.

By share, this clonotype ranks as medium-sized (0.01 to 0.1%). This clone's antigen is unknown. No per-base quality is available; no much larger clone lies one base away. CD4+CD45RO+CD25- cells were isolated as memory CD4+ T cells. Tregs, naive and memory CD4+ T cells from tumor, blood and ipsilateral draining lymph nodes of a handful of breast cancer patients underwent full-length TCR alpha and beta sequencing. Mononuclear cells from lymph nodes or 40 to 60 ml of peripheral blood were isolated by Ficoll density gradient centrifugation. A purity exceeding 90% was confirmed by FACS for the sorted cell populations.

Sample: memory CD4+ T cells sorted from blood. The sample's cell subset or site label, decoded: memory CD4+ T cells, CD4+CD45RO+CD25-. The TCR was taken from a female donor with breast cancer. The rearrangement combines TRBV5-1 with TRBJ2-1; possibly the D gene is TRBD2, per 7 matching bases. The CDR3 amino acid sequence is: CASSLGGGGSNEQFF. Read as DNA, the sequence is TGCGCCAGCAGCTTGGGGGGCGGGGGCTCGAATGAGCAGTTCTTC.